The rows below give T cell receptor beta chains drawn from one sample of a study of PD-1 blockade in classical Hodgkin lymphoma. TCRdb's copy holds only in-frame clones and misses some; the assay was immunoSEQ multiplex PCR. The table records 13,000 or so clones, 80% to 90% of them present only once. The sequencing used peripheral blood mononuclear cells (PBMCs), collected before the fourth cycle of nivolumab. These receptors originate from a human donor with classical Hodgkin lymphoma. Both conserved end residues are part of each CDR3. The D gene is left open where the match is weak. Rows may omit the clone size; those that give it use once, few, many or a size class.

j_call | v_call | clone_size | d_call | cdr3_nt | cdr3_aa
TRBJ2-1 | TRBV9 | - | TRBD2 | TGTGCCAGCAGCGTAGGCGGGGGAAGCAGGTACAATGAGCAGTTCTTC | CASSVGGGSRYNEQFF
TRBJ2-3 | TRBV5-6 | once | - | TGTGCCAGCAGCGCCCTGCCAGATACGCAGTATTTT | CASSALPDTQYF
TRBJ2-1 | TRBV19 | once | - | TGTGCCAGTAGTATCGGTCAGGGGAACTACAATGAGCAGTTCTTC | CASSIGQGNYNEQFF
TRBJ1-6 | TRBV30 | - | TRBD1 | TGTGCCAGCAAAGACAGGGAGGCTTATAATTCACCCCTCCACTTT | CASKDREAYNSPLHF
TRBJ2-2 | TRBV6-5 | - | TRBD1 | TGTGCCAGCGCGCTGGGACAGGGACCCGCCGGGGAGCTGTTTTTT | CASALGQGPAGELFF
TRBJ2-2 | TRBV28 | - | TRBD1 | TGTGCCAGCAGTATTGGGGACAGGGAAACCGGGGAGCTGTTTTTT | CASSIGDRETGELFF
TRBJ1-5 | TRBV28 | once | - | TGTGCCAGCAGTTTAGTTCCCGGATGGGAGAATCAGCCCCAGCATTTT | CASSLVPGWENQPQHF
TRBJ1-3 | TRBV4-1 | - | - | TGCGCCAGCAGCCAAGGCCGGGACACCATATATTTT | CASSQGRDTIYF
TRBJ1-2 | TRBV4-3 | - | - | TGCGCCAGCAGCCAAGACCGGGGGATTAACTATGGCTACACCTTC | CASSQDRGINYGYTF
TRBJ2-5 | TRBV7-2 | - | - | TGTGCCAGCAGCTTAAACCCCCCCGAGACCCAGTACTTC | CASSLNPPETQYF
TRBJ1-5 | TRBV19 | once | - | TGTGCCAGTAGGGACCAGGGGCCGTACGAATATCAGCCCCAGCATTTT | CASRDQGPYEYQPQHF
TRBJ1-1 | TRBV6-5 | once | TRBD1 | TGTGCCAGCAGTTTCCGGACAGGGTTCGGCACTGAAGCTTTCTTT | CASSFRTGFGTEAFF
TRBJ1-6 | TRBV4-3 | - | - | TGCGCCAGCAGCCAAGATCGGGGCAAAAGGAGCTCACCCCTCCACTTT | CASSQDRGKRSSPLHF
TRBJ1-1 | TRBV13 | - | - | TGTGCCAGCAGCCTTACCGTGTGGGACACTGAAGCTTTCTTT | CASSLTVWDTEAFF
TRBJ2-2 | TRBV19 | - | TRBD2 | TGTGCCAGTCGGGAGGAGGGGCCTAAGAACACCGGGGAGCTGTTTTTT | CASREEGPKNTGELFF